Listed below are T cell receptor beta chains from one sample, sequenced in a study of Ad26.COV2.S vaccination and SARS-CoV-2 variants. TCRdb keeps only in-frame clones here, not all; method: immunoSEQ multiplex PCR. This sample has 300,000 to 400,000 clones, with 90% found just once. The sequencing here drew on peripheral blood, taken in a trial of Ad26.COV2.S vaccine versus placebo. The receptors originated from a person aged 18 to 59 who received the Ad26.COV2.S COVID-19 vaccine or a placebo. CDR3s leave out the opening cysteine and the closing phenylalanine or tryptophan. Fields, in order: V gene, CDR3 protein.

TRBV9	ASSVLAGVYNEQF
TRBV9	ASSVGTSGGTEAF
TRBV5-4	ASSSRGSYNEQF
TRBV5-1	ASSSKKGDIRDASSYEQY
TRBV29-1	SVTGWGSYGYT
TRBV11-3	ASSGGQGDNEQF
TRBV7-9	ASSLWSGVGYEQY
TRBV9	ASSASGVETQY
TRBV7-2	ASMERSSGNTIY
TRBV27	ASSMEMTYEQY
TRBV9	ASSVVDKGYGYT
TRBV29-1	SVPGSGGRADTQY
TRBV7-8	ASSLPSGGGYEQY
TRBV7-2	ASSLGGWGEKLF
TRBV2	ASRATVGSNQPQH
TRBV30	AWSVPGAQPQH
TRBV19	ASSIDRGDTQY
TRBV19	ASKSQDSGNTIY
TRBV7-2	ASSLNRPGQGVDGYT
TRBV5-4	ASSLAGQGDNEQF
TRBV4-1	ASSPAGGNQPQH
TRBV4-1	ASSQAPGVRDTGELF
TRBV29-1	SVVRERNEQF
TRBV3-1/TRBV3-2	ASSQEVRTVQAF
TRBV4-1	ASSQQEKGYGYT
TRBV27	ASSATGFANYGYT
TRBV3-1/TRBV3-2	ASSQGAGANQPQH
TRBV9	ASSVDSYLGWVWGRTEAF
TRBV25-1	ASSELGDPATNEKLF
TRBV6-2/TRBV6-3	ASSFLDRRYTEAF
TRBV6-2/TRBV6-3	ASSYIARGTDTQY
TRBV7-2	ASSFPRTGANYGYT
TRBV6-5	ASSYDSGYGETQY
TRBV4-3	ASSQDSGGRDEQF
TRBV7-6	ASSLAPWAHPVVDEQF
TRBV9	ASSVGGSGNEQF
TRBV19	ASSIGTNTEAF
TRBV28	ASSRPSTDTQY
TRBV29-1	SVEVGTSGRAKILANEQF